This TCR beta chain is from a study of tumor-infiltrating lymphocytes in primary liver carcinoma (dated by TCRdb to about 2017). About the study as a whole: Between late 2015 and March 2016, roughly five patients in China with histopathologically diagnosed primary liver carcinoma had surgical resection. A total of approximately 35 specimens from 5 patients, comprising some 25 tumor regions, 5 adjacent noncancerous liver tissues and 5 peripheral blood samples, were covered by TCRbeta repertoire sequencing. Of the five patients, three men and two women aged 30 to 69 years, four had hepatocellular carcinoma and one had combined HCC and intrahepatic cholangiocarcinoma. Reproducibility between technical replicate repertoires was high, with correlation coefficients above 0.98 and mean shared-clone rates approximately 0.88. Samples yielded roughly 3.5 to 8 million productive TCRbeta reads; read depth did not differ significantly between tissue types. The tumors of the five patients were staged as T1-T3 N0M0, with maximum diameters ranging from about 4.2 to 10 cm. Across five regions of each liver tumor, along with adjacent normal tissue and blood, the study brought together TCRbeta repertoire sequencing, expression microarrays and whole-exome sequencing. General conclusions and limits of the study: Bulk unsorted samples precluded comparing CD4+ and CD8+ T cell repertoires. Only the TCR beta chain was sequenced, which likely underestimates true repertoire diversity because unpaired alpha chains were not captured. With just a few patients in the study, the authors point out that the findings should be validated in a larger study. A significantly larger repertoire fraction was made up by the top 250 clones in tumors than in blood (p = 0.039). Repertoire overlap was higher between tumor regions (mean around 35%) than tumor-adjacent (roughly 17%) or tumor-blood (approximately 15%) pairs, consistent with antigen-driven expansion.

Blood RNA was extracted from unsorted whole blood with TRIzol reagent; germline DNA came from the DNeasy Blood & Tissue kit. At the time of sampling, the patients had chronic HBV infection and had not received any treatment. Approximately 4 milliliters of peripheral blood were collected into K2EDTA tubes before surgery. Concerning this clonotype itself: Its antigen is currently not known. Base qualities are not recorded, but no much larger clone differs from it by a single base.

Starting from 450 to 500 ng total RNA, TCRbeta-specific cDNA was produced by reverse transcription with a constant-region primer and ProtoScript II reverse transcriptase. The TCRbeta libraries were prepared through three rounds of nested multiplex PCR following a slightly modified ARM-PCR procedure. Each of the first two PCR rounds ran for roughly 9 cycles using multiplex TRBV1-TRBV30 forward primers together with a Cbeta reverse primer. Sample barcodes and Illumina adapters were added in a final 25-cycle PCR with Deep VentR polymerase. Before sequencing, amplicons of 200-500 bp were purified from gel using a QIAquick gel extraction kit. An Illumina HiSeq 2500 was used to sequence the TCRbeta amplicons, generating 250-bp paired-end reads. On the study's bioinformatics: Reads were quality-trimmed with Trimmomatic v0.33, and paired reads were merged with FLASH v1.2.11 to recover full CDR3 sequences. MiGEC v1.2.1b assigned V, D and J germline segments to the rearranged TCRbeta sequences. Clonotype statistics and Shannon-Wiener diversity indices were calculated with VDJtools v1.0.0. Except for diversity analysis, only the 250 most abundant clonotypes of each sample were used in subsequent analyses to reduce sampling bias. TCRdb trimmed public reads at Q25 via fastp, called clones via MiXCR and kept in-frame beta chains. Every entry covers one CDR3 protein and lists the most common genes and DNA from its rows. The V and J calls were not made by the authors but by TCRdb's processing. This sample lists almost 200,000 distinct CDR3 sequences; about two thirds were detected once. The ten largest clones represent under 7.5% of the sample.

Sequences SEHNR (CDR1) and FQNEAQ (CDR2) are obtained from the germline V gene (reference sequence). Trimming takes 4 bases off V and 5 bases off J; junction bases not matched to a gene: 8. The CDR3, from cysteine to phenylalanine, totals 15 residues. Only the CDR3 portion is preserved as DNA: 45 bases, with reading frame beginning at the first base. This TCR came from a woman aged 55-69 years with primary liver carcinoma and hepatitis B virus infection. The V and J segments used are TRBV7-9 and TRBJ2-7; 10 nucleotides in the junction match TRBD1. Sequenced material: peripheral blood. The DNA sequence reads TGTGCCAGCAGCTGCGGACAGGGGGATTTCCACGAGCAGTACTTC. Translated, it reads CASSCGQGDFHEQYF. This CDR3, with the reference TRBV7-9 and TRBJ2-7 proteins standing in past its ends, gives the full variable domain DTGVSQNPRHKITKRGQNVTFRCDPISEHNRLYWYRQTLGQGPEFLTYFQNEAQLEKSRLLSDRFSAERPKGSFSTLEIQRTEQGDSAMYLCASSCGQGDFHEQYFGPGTRLTVT.